Below are 8 T cell receptor beta chains sequenced from a single sample in a study of blood T cell repertoires in COVID-19. Generated by immunoSEQ multiplex PCR, the TCRdb table keeps only in-frame clones and is missing some. This table has around 140,000 clones, about 87% appearing once. The sample was peripheral blood. The receptors stem from a human donor in a cohort sampled during active COVID-19.

The chain recombines TRBV15 with TRBJ1-4; D gene unclear. The ends were cut back, 0 bases at V and 8 bases at J, with 10 bases in the middle. Germline V gene sequence: CDR1 LNHNV, CDR2 YYDKDF (reference sequence). The CDR3 spans 14 residues. CDR3 amino acids: CATSRDKGGEKLFF. The CDR3 DNA reads TGTGCCACCAGCAGAGATAAGGGCGGGGAAAAACTGTTTTTT.

The V call is TRBV18, the J call TRBJ2-5; tentatively, D is TRBD1 (5 bases). This CDR3 contains 14 residues. The germline gives CDR1 KGHSH, CDR2 LQKENI. V lost 2 bases, J lost 4 bases, and 11 bases lay in between. This CDR3 is CASSPGARGETQYF. The CDR3 coding sequence is TGTGCCAGCTCACCAGGGGCTAGAGGAGAGACCCAGTACTTC.

The CDR3 is CAWSSGYEQYF. CDR3 DNA sequence: TGTGCCTGGTCTTCGGGATACGAGCAGTACTTC. The rearrangement joins TRBV30 to TRBJ2-7; possible D gene TRBD2, 5 bases. The V and J ends lost 5 bases and 4 bases respectively, with 9 bases between them. Per germline, CDR1 GTSNPN and CDR2 SVGIG (reference sequence). The CDR3 runs 11 residues.

J is TRBJ2-7 and V is TRBV6-5; no firm D call. The V gene's germline CDR1 is MNHEY and CDR2 SVGAGI. The CDR3 consists of 14 residues. Trimming shortened V by 2 bases and J by 3 bases, and 11 bases separated the two germline ends. In DNA, the CDR3 is TGTGCCAGCAGTTACGGGTCACAGAACTACGAGCAGTACTTC. It specifies CASSYGSQNYEQYF.

The gene calls are TRBV6-6 and TRBJ1-1; no clear D. The ends were cut back, 2 bases at V and 7 bases at J, with 8 bases in the middle. This CDR3 region has 12 residues. Germline assignment: CDR1 MNHNY and CDR2 SVGAGI (reference sequence). The CDR3 region has the DNA TGTGCCAGCAGTTACAACTCTTATGAAGCTTTCTTT. Amino acid sequence: CASSYNSYEAFF.

The chain carries TRBV23-1 and TRBJ2-5; possible D gene TRBD1, 5 bases. TRBV23-1 is marked as an open reading frame, function uncertain. Trimming left V 3 bases short and J 1 base short, with 12 bases between. There are 15 residues in the CDR3. The chain's CDR3 is CASSQDKALQETQYF. In DNA form, the CDR3 reads TGCGCCAGCAGTCAGGACAAGGCCCTCCAAGAGACCCAGTACTTC.

In its sample, this clone was seen once. The chain's CDR3 is CAWRGGNNEQFF. In nucleotides, the CDR3 is TGTGCCTGGAGGGGGGGTAACAATGAGCAGTTCTTC. J is TRBJ2-1 and V is TRBV30; perhaps TRBD2 as D (6 bases). CDR1 and CDR2 from the germline V gene are GTSNPN and SVGIG (reference sequence). There are 12 residues in the CDR3. Trimming took off 3 bases at V and 5 bases at J, with 8 bases between the two ends.

This clone was picked up a small number of times. J is TRBJ2-1 and V is TRBV11-2, with 7 bases matching TRBD2. The V and J ends lost 1 base and 4 bases, in that order; junction bases with no gene match: 4. This CDR3 comprises 15 residues. Germline V gene sequence: CDR1 SGHAT, CDR2 FQNNGV. CDR3 DNA sequence: TGTGCCAGCAGCTTAGGACTAGCAGAGTACAATGAGCAGTTCTTC. The encoded protein is CASSLGLAEYNEQFF.